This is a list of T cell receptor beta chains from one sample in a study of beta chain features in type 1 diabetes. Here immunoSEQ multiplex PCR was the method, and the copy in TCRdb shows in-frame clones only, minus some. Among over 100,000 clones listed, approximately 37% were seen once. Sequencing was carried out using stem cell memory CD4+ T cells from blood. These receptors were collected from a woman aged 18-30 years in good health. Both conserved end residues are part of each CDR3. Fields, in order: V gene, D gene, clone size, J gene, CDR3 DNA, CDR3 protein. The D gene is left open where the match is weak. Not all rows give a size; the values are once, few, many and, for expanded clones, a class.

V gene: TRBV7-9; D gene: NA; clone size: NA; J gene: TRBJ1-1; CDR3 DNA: TGTGCCAGCAGCTTACCACAGGGAGGGTTCACTGAAGCTTTCTTT; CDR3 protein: CASSLPQGGFTEAFF
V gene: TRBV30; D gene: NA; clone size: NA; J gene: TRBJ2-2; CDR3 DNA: TGTGCCTGGAGGCGGGGTTTGGACGGGGAGCTGTTTTTT; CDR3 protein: CAWRRGLDGELFF
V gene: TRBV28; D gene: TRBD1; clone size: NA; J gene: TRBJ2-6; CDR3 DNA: TGTGCCAGCAGCGCGACAGGGTCCGCTGGGGCCAACGTCCTGACTTTC; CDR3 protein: CASSATGSAGANVLTF
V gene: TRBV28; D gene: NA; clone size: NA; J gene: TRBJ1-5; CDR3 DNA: TGTGCCAGCAGTTTCCTCGGGAAAAATCAGCCCCAGCATTTT; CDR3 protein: CASSFLGKNQPQHF
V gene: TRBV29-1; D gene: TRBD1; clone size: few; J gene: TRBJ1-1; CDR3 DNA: TGCAGCGTTGGGACAGGGGTTATGAACACTGAAGCTTTCTTT; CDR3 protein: CSVGTGVMNTEAFF
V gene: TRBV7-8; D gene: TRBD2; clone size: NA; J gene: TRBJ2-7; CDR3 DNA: TGTGCCAGCAGCTTAGCGGGGGTAGGACTAGTGATCCACGAGCAGTACTTC; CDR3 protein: CASSLAGVGLVIHEQYF
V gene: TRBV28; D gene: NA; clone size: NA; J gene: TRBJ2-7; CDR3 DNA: TGTGCCAGTGGACTGTTGATCTACGAGCAGTACTTC; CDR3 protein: CASGLLIYEQYF
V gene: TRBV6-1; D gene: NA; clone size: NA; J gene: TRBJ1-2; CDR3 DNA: TGTGCCAGCAGTGGCGCGGGGATCCTGAACTATGGCTACACCTTC; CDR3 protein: CASSGAGILNYGYTF
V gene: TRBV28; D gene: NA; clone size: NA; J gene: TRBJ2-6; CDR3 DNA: TGTGCCAGCAGTTTAGAGGTTCCCGGGGCCAACGTCCTGACTTTC; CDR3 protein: CASSLEVPGANVLTF
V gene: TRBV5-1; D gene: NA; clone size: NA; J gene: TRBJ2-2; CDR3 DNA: TGCGCCAGCAGCTTACGATATAGGAACACCGGGGAGCTGTTTTTT; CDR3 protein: CASSLRYRNTGELFF
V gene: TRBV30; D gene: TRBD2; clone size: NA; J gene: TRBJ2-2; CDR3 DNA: TGTGCCTGGAGCGAATGGGGGGGGAAGAACACCGGGGAGCTGTTTTTT; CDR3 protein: CAWSEWGGKNTGELFF
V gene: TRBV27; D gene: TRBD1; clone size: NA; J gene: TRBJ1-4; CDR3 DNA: TGTGCCAGCAGTGCCTACGGACAGGCTGGGAATGAAAAACTGTTTTTT; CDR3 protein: CASSAYGQAGNEKLFF
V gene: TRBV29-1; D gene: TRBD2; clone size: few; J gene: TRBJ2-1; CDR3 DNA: TGCAGCGTTCCTAGTTTTATTTGGGCTAGCGGAACCTACAATGAGCAGTTCTTC; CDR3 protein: CSVPSFIWASGTYNEQFF
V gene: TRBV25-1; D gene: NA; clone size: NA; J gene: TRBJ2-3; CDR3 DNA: TGTGCCAGCAGTGAGTCAGCCCCGAGGTCGGATACGCAGTATTTT; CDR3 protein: CASSESAPRSDTQYF
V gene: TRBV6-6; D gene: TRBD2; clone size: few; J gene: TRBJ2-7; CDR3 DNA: TGTGCCAGCAGTTATAGCGGGTCTAAGAGTTACGAGCAGTACTTC; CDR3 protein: CASSYSGSKSYEQYF
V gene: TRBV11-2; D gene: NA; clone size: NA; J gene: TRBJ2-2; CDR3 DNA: TGTGCCAGCAGCTTACGAAGGGGGAGACTATCGAACACCGGGGAGCTGTTTTTT; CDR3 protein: CASSLRRGRLSNTGELFF
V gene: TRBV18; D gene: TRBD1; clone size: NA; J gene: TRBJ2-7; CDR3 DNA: TGTGCCAGCTCACCACCCGGGACAGGGTACGAGCAGTACTTC; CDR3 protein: CASSPPGTGYEQYF
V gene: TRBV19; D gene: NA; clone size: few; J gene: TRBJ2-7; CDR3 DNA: TGTGCAGCGGGTCAGGACACAAGAGGGGAGCAGTACTTC; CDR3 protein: CAAGQDTRGEQYF
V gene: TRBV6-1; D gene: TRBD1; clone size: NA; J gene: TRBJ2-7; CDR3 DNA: TGTGCCAGCAGTGGCCAACAGGGGGGATCCTACGAGCAGTACTTC; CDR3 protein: CASSGQQGGSYEQYF
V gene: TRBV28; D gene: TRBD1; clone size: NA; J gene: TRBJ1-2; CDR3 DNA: TGTGCCAGCAGACGGGACAGCCAATTGATCTATGGCTACACCTTC; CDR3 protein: CASRRDSQLIYGYTF
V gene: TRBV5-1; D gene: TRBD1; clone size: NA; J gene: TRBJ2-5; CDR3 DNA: TGCGCCAGCAGCCGGGACAGCCAAGAGACCCAGTACTTC; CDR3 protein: CASSRDSQETQYF
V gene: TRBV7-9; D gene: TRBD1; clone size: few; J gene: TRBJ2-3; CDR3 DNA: TGTGCCAGCAGCTTAGGGACAGGGGGCGAAGATACGCAGTATTTT; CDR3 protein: CASSLGTGGEDTQYF
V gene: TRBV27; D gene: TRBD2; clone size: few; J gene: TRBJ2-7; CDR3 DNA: TGTGCCAGCAGACGATTAGCGGGAGGGAGGCATTACGAGCAGTACTTC; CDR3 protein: CASRRLAGGRHYEQYF
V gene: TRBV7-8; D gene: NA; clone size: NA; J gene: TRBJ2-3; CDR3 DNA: TGTGCCAGCAGCTTAACTAGCGCCAGGGGCACAGCCACGCAGTATTTT; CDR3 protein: CASSLTSARGTATQYF
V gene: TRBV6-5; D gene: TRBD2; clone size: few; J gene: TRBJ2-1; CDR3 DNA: TGTGCCAGCAGTGTAATAGCGGGCGAGCAGTTCTTC; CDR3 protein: CASSVIAGEQFF
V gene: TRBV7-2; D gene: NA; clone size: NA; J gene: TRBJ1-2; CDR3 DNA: TGTGCCAGCAGTCCCACCGGAATGTCCGGGAGCTATGGCTACACCTTC; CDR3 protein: CASSPTGMSGSYGYTF
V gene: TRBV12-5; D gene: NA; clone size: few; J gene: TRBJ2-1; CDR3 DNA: TGTGCTAGTGGTTTGGTACTGGGAGCCTACAATGAGCAGTTCTTC; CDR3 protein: CASGLVLGAYNEQFF
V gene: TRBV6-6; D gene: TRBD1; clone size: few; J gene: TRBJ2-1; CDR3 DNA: TGTGCCAGCAGTTACTCACAGGGGCGTGAGCAGTTCTTC; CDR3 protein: CASSYSQGREQFF
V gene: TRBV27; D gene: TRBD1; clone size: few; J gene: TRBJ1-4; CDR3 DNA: TGTGCCAGCAGTCCACGACAGGGCACTAATGAAAAACTGTTTTTT; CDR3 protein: CASSPRQGTNEKLFF
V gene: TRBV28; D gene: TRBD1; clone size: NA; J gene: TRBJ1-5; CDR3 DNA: TGTGCCAGCAGGACAGGGCGTCAGCCCCAGCATTTT; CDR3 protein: CASRTGRQPQHF
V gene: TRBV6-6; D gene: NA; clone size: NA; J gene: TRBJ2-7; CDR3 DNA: TGTGCCAGTTCCGGGACAACCTACGAGCAGTACTTC; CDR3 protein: CASSGTTYEQYF
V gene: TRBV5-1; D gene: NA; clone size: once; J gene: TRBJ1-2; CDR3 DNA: TGCGCCAGCAGCTTGGGAGGGTATGGCTACACCTTC; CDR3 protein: CASSLGGYGYTF
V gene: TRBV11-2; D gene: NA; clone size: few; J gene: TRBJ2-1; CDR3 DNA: TGTGCCAGCCGCGGCGTCACCATTATCAATGAGCAGTTCTTC; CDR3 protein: CASRGVTIINEQFF
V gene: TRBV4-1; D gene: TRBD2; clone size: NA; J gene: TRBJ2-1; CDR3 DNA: TGCGCCAGCAGCCAAGAATCGTGGGGGACTAGCGTGTACAATGAGCAGTTCTTC; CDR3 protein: CASSQESWGTSVYNEQFF
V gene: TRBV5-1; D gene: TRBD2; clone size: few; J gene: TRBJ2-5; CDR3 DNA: TGCGCCAGCAGCCTACAGGGGACTAGCGGGACGAGCCAAGAGACCCAGTACTTC; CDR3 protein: CASSLQGTSGTSQETQYF
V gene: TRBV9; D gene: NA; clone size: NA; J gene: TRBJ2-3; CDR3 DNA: TGTGCCAGCAGCGTAGCGGGCGGGGGCACAGATACGCAGTATTTT; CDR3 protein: CASSVAGGGTDTQYF
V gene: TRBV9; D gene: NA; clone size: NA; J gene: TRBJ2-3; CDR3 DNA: TGTGCCAGCAGCGCCGAGGGACTGCGCACAGATACGCAGTATTTT; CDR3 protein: CASSAEGLRTDTQYF
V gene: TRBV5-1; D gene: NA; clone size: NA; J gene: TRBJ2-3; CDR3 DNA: TGCGCCAGCAGATCTAGTCGGTCTAGCACAGATACGCAGTATTTT; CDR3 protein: CASRSSRSSTDTQYF